This T cell receptor beta chain was recorded in a study of vaccination and CD4 T cells after COVID-19. Trimming took 7 bases from V and 2 from J; bases not matched to a gene: 4. The CDR3 runs 12 residues. Germline assignment: CDR1 DFQATT and CDR2 SNEGSKA (reference sequence). Noted treatment: approximately 11-day PBMC culture with coronavirus spike peptide pools or control peptides (ViraFEST assay). Points on this clonotype: Its antigen is unidentified.

The study sequenced cultured CD4+ T cell DNA using the Oncomine TCR Beta short-read assay. MiXCR, applied by TCRdb to the PCR reads, yields one record per CDR3 protein. The table lists around 12,000 distinct CDR3 sequences, 45% of them singletons, with 20% to 25% in the top ten. The source material was cultured CD4+ T cells from blood, sampled after SARS-CoV-2 vaccination. The rearrangement links TRBV20-1 to TRBJ2-7; TRBD1 matches 8 bases. This receptor was taken from a human donor with COVID-19. CDR3 protein: CSGGQGPYEQYF. CDR3 DNA sequence: TGCAGTGGCGGACAGGGTCCCTACGAGCAGTACTTC.